The T cell receptor beta chain under discussion was sequenced for a study of T cell responses to AZD1222 COVID-19 vaccine. Regarding the study as a whole: It should be noted that donors were predominantly white British and more often female, and clonal diversity was possibly underestimated. Spike as a whole was targeted by vaccine-associated CD4 TCRs, dominant at 160-218 and 743-854.

Trimming left V 6 bases short and J 3 bases short, with 15 bases between. The CDR3 is 15 amino acids. The germline V gene has CDR1 MNHEY and CDR2 SVGAGI. Here immunoSEQ multiplex PCR was the method, and the copy in TCRdb shows in-frame clones only, minus some. The sample carries around 120,000 clones, roughly 90% recorded once. Comment on this clone: Its target is not known.

Pooling was applied to second doses at about 4 or about 12 weeks. This receptor was taken from an adult who received the AZD1222 COVID-19 vaccine. Material: peripheral blood, obtained 28 days after the second AZD1222 dose. This chain connects TRBV6-5 to TRBJ2-4; D may be TRBD1 (6 bases). The CDR3 nucleotides read TGTGCCAGCAGGAGGGCGGACAGCCTCAAAAACATTCAGTACTTC. It encodes CASRRADSLKNIQYF.